This T cell receptor (beta chain) is from a study of identical twins. Germline V CDR1 and CDR2: SGHRS, YFSETQ. The CDR3 covers 15 residues. Trimming took 2 bases from V and 5 from J; bases not matched to a gene: 7. TCRdb used MiXCR to reprocess the 5' RACE reads, holding one entry per CDR3 protein. The sample yields hundreds of thousands of distinct CDR3 sequences, around 7% seen once. In this sample, this clonotype turned up many times. Separately, the same data were catalogued under a study of yellow fever vaccine responses in identical twins.

Sequenced input: memory (CD45RO+) T cells sorted from blood. The chain recombines TRBV5-1 with TRBJ2-5; 9 bases are shared with TRBD1. This sequence was found in a woman aged 18-30 years in good health. The CDR3 loop reads CASSFSLTGGETQYF. CDR3 in DNA: TGCGCCAGCAGCTTCTCGCTGACAGGGGGGGAGACCCAGTACTTC.